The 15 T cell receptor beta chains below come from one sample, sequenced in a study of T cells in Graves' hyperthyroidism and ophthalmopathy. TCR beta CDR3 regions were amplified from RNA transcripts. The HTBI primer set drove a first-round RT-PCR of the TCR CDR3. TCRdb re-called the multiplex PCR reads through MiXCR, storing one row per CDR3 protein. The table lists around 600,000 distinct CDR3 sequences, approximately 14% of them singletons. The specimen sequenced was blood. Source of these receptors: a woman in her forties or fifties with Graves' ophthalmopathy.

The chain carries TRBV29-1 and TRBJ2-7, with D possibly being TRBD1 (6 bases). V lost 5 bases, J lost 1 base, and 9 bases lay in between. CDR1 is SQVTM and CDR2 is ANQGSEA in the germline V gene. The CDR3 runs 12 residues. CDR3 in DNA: TGCAGCGTTCAAACAGGGTCCTACGAGCAGTACTTC. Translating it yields CSVQTGSYEQYF.

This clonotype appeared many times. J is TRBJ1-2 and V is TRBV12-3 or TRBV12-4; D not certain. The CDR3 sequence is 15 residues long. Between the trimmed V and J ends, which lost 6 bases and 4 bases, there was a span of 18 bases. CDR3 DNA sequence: TGTGCCAGCAGGCCTCCTGGGCCCGGTTTCTATGGCTACACCTTC. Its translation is CASRPPGPGFYGYTF.

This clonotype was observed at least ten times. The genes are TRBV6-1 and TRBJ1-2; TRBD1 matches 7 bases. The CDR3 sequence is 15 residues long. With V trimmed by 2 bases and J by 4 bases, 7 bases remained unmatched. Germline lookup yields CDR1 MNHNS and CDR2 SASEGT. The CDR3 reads CASSESAGGGYGYTF. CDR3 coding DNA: TGTGCCAGCAGTGAATCGGCAGGGGGAGGCTATGGCTACACCTTC.

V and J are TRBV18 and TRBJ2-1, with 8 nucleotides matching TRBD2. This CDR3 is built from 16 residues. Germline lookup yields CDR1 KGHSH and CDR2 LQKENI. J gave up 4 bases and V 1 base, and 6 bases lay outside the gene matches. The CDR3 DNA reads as TGTGCCAGCTCACCACAGTCACTAGCGGTATACAATGAGCAGTTCTTC. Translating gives CASSPQSLAVYNEQFF.

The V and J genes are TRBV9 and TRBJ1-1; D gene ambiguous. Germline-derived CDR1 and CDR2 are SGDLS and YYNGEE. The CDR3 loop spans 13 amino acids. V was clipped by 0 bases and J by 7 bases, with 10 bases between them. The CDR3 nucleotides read TGTGCCAGCAGCGTAGTTGAGGGAGTTGAAGCTTTCTTT. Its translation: CASSVVEGVEAFF. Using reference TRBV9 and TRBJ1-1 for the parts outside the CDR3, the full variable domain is DSGVTQTPKHLITATGQRVTLRCSPRSGDLSVYWYQQSLDQGLQFLIQYYNGEERAKGNILERFSAQQFPDLHSELNLSSLELGDSALYFCASSVVEGVEAFFGQGTRLTVV.

The CDR3, as DNA: TGTGCCAGCAGTTATACCGCGGGAAAGGGCGAGCAGTACTTC. This translates into CASSYTAGKGEQYF. The rearrangement joins TRBV6-2 or TRBV6-3 to TRBJ2-7; tentatively, D is TRBD2 (6 bases). Looked up from germline, CDR1 is MNHEY and CDR2 is SVGEGT. V gave up 3 bases and J gave up 6 bases, with 15 bases separating them. The CDR3 is made up of 14 amino acids.

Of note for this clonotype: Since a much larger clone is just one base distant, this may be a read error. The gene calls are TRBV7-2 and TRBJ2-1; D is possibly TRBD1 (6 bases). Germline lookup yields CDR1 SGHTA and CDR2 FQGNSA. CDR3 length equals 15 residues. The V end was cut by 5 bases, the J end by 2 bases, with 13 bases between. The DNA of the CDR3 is TGTGCCAGCAGCCAACAGGGCTTCCCCTACAATGAGCAGTTCTTC. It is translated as CASSQQGFPYNEQFF.

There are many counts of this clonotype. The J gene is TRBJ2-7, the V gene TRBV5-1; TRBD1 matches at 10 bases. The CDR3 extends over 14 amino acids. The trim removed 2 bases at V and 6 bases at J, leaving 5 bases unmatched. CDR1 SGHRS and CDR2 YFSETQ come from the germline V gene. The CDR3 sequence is CASSFLTGGSEQYF. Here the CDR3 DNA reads TGCGCCAGCAGCTTTTTGACAGGGGGCAGCGAGCAGTACTTC.

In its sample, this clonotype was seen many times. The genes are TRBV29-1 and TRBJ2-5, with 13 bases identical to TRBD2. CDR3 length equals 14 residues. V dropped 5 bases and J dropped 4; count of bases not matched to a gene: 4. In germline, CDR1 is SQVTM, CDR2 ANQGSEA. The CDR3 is CSVRLAGGRETQYF. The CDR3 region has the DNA TGCAGCGTTCGACTAGCGGGAGGTCGAGAGACCCAGTACTTC.

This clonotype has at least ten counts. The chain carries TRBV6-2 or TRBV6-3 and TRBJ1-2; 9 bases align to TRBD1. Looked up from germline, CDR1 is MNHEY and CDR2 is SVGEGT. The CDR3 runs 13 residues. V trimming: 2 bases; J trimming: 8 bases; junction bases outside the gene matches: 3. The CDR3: CASSYRTGEGYTF. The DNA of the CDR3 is TGTGCCAGCAGTTACCGGACAGGGGAGGGCTACACCTTC.

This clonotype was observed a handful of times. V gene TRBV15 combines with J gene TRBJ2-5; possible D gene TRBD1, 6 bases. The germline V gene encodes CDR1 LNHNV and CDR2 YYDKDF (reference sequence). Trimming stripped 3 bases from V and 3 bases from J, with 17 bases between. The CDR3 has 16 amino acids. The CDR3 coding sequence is TGTGCCACCAGCAGCCAGGGGCGGCCAGCCAAAGAGACCCAGTACTTC. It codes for CATSSQGRPAKETQYF.

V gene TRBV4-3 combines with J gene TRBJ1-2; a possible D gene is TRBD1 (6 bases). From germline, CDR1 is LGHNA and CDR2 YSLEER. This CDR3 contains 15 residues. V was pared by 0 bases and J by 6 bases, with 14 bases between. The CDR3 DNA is TGCGCCAGCAGCCAAGATTGGGGGGGCGCGAATGGCTACACCTTC. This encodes CASSQDWGGANGYTF.

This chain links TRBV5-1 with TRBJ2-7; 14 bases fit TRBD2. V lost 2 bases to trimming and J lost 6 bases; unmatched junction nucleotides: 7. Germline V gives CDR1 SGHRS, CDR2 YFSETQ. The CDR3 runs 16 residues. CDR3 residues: CASSFGTSGRSREQYF. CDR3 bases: TGCGCCAGCAGCTTCGGGACTAGCGGGAGATCCCGCGAGCAGTACTTC. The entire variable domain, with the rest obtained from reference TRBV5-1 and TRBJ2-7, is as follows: KAGVTQTPRYLIKTRGQQVTLSCSPISGHRSVSWYQQTPGQGLQFLFEYFSETQRNKGNFPGRFSGRQFSNSRSEMNVSTLELGDSALYLCASSFGTSGRSREQYFGPGTRLTVT.

The CDR3 nucleotides read TGCGCCAGCAGCCAAGAAGGGGGTGGCGGTTCCTACGAGCAGTACTTC. Encoded protein: CASSQEGGGGSYEQYF. This chain uses TRBV4-1 with TRBJ2-7, with D perhaps matching TRBD1 (6 bases). CDR3 length: 16 amino acids. Trimming took 0 bases from V and 1 from J, leaving 13 bases between them. Germline V gene data show CDR1 as MGHRA and CDR2 as YSYEKL.

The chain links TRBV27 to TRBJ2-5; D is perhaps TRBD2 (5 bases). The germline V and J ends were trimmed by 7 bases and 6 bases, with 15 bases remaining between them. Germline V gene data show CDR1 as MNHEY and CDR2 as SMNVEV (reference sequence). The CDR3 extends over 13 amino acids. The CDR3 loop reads CASMTIGRKTQYF. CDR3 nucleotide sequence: TGTGCCAGCATGACTATTGGTAGGAAGACCCAGTACTTC.